The clone carrying this TCR beta chain turned up a few times. The CDR3 spans 15 residues. Trimming removed 0 bases from V and 2 bases from J, with 10 bases in between. From germline, CDR1 is SGHRS and CDR2 YFSETQ. cDNA carried unique molecular identifiers, and a universal primer site was added by template switching. Using its own MiXCR run on the 5' RACE reads, TCRdb lists one record per CDR3 protein. The data show some 760,000 distinct CDR3 sequences, 15% to 20% seen once. These data belong to a study of identical twins. These data also formed part of another study, on T cells expressing NK-cell markers.

The rearrangement links TRBV5-1 to TRBJ2-3; D call uncertain. This sequence was found in a woman aged 18-30 years in good health. The sample taken for sequencing was PBMCs. The CDR3 sequence: CASSLAPTVTDTQYF. CDR3 DNA: TGCGCCAGCAGCTTGGCTCCGACGGTCACAGATACGCAGTATTTT.